One and the same sample provided the 3 T cell receptor beta chains below, sequenced in a study of OX40 agonist ivuxolimab in advanced cancers. The table came from immunoSEQ multiplex PCR; TCRdb's copy has only in-frame clones and leaves some out. The table shows approximately 84,000 clones, with 85% to 95% occurring only once. The source material was CD4+ or CD8+ T cells sorted from blood, sampled in a trial of the OX40 agonist ivuxolimab. The receptors come from an adult with an advanced solid tumor such as melanoma, head and neck, liver or kidney cancer.

This clone appeared once. The genes are TRBV2 and TRBJ1-2, with 7 bases fitting TRBD1. This CDR3 region has 12 residues. J gave up 8 bases and V 8 bases, and 8 bases lay outside the gene matches. The germline V gene has CDR1 SNHLY and CDR2 FYNNEI. This CDR3 reads CASSGQVGGYTF. The CDR3 DNA is TGTGCCAGCTCTGGACAGGTCGGCGGCTACACCTTC.

The chain has TRBV5-4 and TRBJ2-2; 9 bases match TRBD2. The germline CDR1 and CDR2 sequences are SGHNT and YYREEE (reference sequence). V shed 4 bases, J shed 7 bases, and the junction held 8 bases outside the gene matches. The CDR3 runs to 15 residues. CDR3 region: CASSTGTSSVGELFF. The CDR3 DNA reads TGTGCCAGCAGCACTGGGACTAGCTCGGTCGGGGAGCTGTTTTTT.

The chain recombines TRBV5-4 with TRBJ2-7; possibly TRBD2 for D (5 bases). The V end was cut by 0 bases, the J end by 2 bases, with 9 bases between. This CDR3 has 14 amino acids. Germline V gives CDR1 SGHNT, CDR2 YYREEE (reference sequence). CDR3 DNA: TGTGCCAGCAGCTTGGGATTCGGGGCCTACGAGCAGTACTTC. Its protein product is CASSLGFGAYEQYF.